Below are 26 T cell receptor beta chains sequenced from a single sample in a study of blood T cell repertoires in COVID-19. Clones were read by immunoSEQ multiplex PCR, and TCRdb kept only the in-frame ones, dropping some. The sample holds 200,000 to 250,000 clones; more than 75% are singletons and the top ten take 5.9%. The sample consisted of peripheral blood. These TCRs come from a man aged 80 or over with acute or convalescent COVID-19.

V gene TRBV24-1 combines with J gene TRBJ1-1; D gene uncertain. The V gene's germline CDR1 is KGHDR and CDR2 SFDVKD. Trimming stripped 5 bases from V and 2 bases from J, with 8 bases between. This CDR3 comprises 13 residues. The CDR3 nucleotides are TGTGCCACCAGTGCATCGGGAAACACTGAAGCTTTCTTT. Encoded protein: CATSASGNTEAFF.

Points on this clone: The same CDR3 can be traced to other DNA sequences in this sample. The chain is built from TRBV7-8 and TRBJ2-3, with D hard to call. The germline gives CDR1 SGHVS, CDR2 FQNEAQ. Between the trimmed V and J ends, which lost 5 bases and 2 bases, there was a span of 5 bases. There are 12 residues in the CDR3. The CDR3 spells CASSPYTDTQYF. In DNA, the CDR3 is TGTGCCAGCAGCCCGTACACAGATACGCAGTATTTT.

The gene calls are TRBV18 and TRBJ2-5; 10 bases are a match to TRBD2. Germline V gives CDR1 KGHSH, CDR2 LQKENI. The J segment lost 3 bases and the V segment lost 5 bases, leaving 6 bases of the junction unmatched. The CDR3 is 15 amino acids. CDR3 in DNA: TGTGCCAGCTCAAGGTTGAGCGGGAGGGAAGAGACCCAGTACTTC. This sequence encodes CASSRLSGREETQYF.

V is TRBV2 and J is TRBJ2-1; TRBD1 matches 8 bases. Germline V gene sequence: CDR1 SNHLY, CDR2 FYNNEI. Trimming removed 2 bases from V and 7 bases from J; junction bases left unmatched: 7. The CDR3 length is 15 residues. The CDR3 spells CASSESGGAWNEQFF. CDR3 in DNA: TGTGCCAGCAGTGAATCAGGGGGCGCTTGGAATGAGCAGTTCTTC.

The V and J genes are TRBV2 and TRBJ1-6, with D unclear. Trimming took off 5 bases at V and 7 bases at J, with 9 bases between the two ends. The CDR3 spans 13 residues. Germline-derived CDR1 and CDR2 are SNHLY and FYNNEI. Here the CDR3 DNA reads TGTGCCAGCAGTACCACTGAGAATTCACCCCTCCACTTT. Protein: CASSTTENSPLHF.

The V call is TRBV9, the J call TRBJ2-1; TRBD2 matches at 8 bases. This CDR3 contains 16 residues. The ends lost 0 bases at V and 5 bases at J; junction bases unmatched: 7. The germline CDR1 and CDR2 sequences are SGDLS and YYNGEE. The CDR3 sequence is CASSVDGGSGNNEQFF. The DNA of the CDR3 is TGTGCCAGCAGCGTAGATGGTGGTAGCGGGAACAATGAGCAGTTCTTC.

The chain uses TRBV19 and TRBJ2-3; the match to TRBD2 covers 7 bases. The germline V gene encodes CDR1 LNHDA and CDR2 SQIVND (reference sequence). The CDR3 spans 16 residues. The ends lost 3 bases at V and 2 bases at J; junction bases unmatched: 8. CDR3 nucleotides: TGTGCCAGTAGTATTGGCGGGGGACTAAACACAGATACGCAGTATTTT. Translated: CASSIGGGLNTDTQYF.

This chain connects TRBV2 to TRBJ2-1, with 8 positions matching TRBD1. The V gene's germline CDR1 is SNHLY and CDR2 FYNNEI. The CDR3 spans 12 residues. V lost 6 bases to trimming and J lost 7 bases; unmatched junction nucleotides: 2. CDR3 protein: CASRDRGNEQFF. In nucleotides, the CDR3 is TGTGCCAGCAGAGACAGGGGAAATGAGCAGTTCTTC.

The sample holds one count of this clone. This chain uses TRBV9 with TRBJ2-2; possible D gene TRBD2, 6 bases. Germline loops: CDR1 SGDLS, CDR2 YYNGEE. Trimming took 4 bases from V and 0 from J, leaving 7 bases between them. CDR3 size: 14 residues. The CDR3 region has the DNA TGTGCCAGCAGCCGGGACTCGAACACCGGGGAGCTGTTTTTT. This translates into CASSRDSNTGELFF.

The chain uses TRBV21-1 and TRBJ2-1; the table's TRBD2 call for D was not verified on the DNA. TRBV21-1 is given as a pseudogene. The CDR3 has 16 residues. CDR3: CASSKGPSSSYNEQFF. In nucleotides, the CDR3 is TGTGCCAGCAGCAAGGGTCCTTCTAGCTCCTACAATGAGCAGTTCTTC.

This chain uses TRBV7-3 with TRBJ2-1; maybe TRBD2 (5 bases). Germline V gene data show CDR1 as SGHTA and CDR2 as FQGTGA. Trimming stripped 5 bases from V and 5 bases from J, with 13 bases between. CDR3 length: 14 residues. The CDR3 here is CASSLFSSDNEQFF. CDR3 in DNA: TGTGCCAGCAGCCTTTTCAGTAGCGACAATGAGCAGTTCTTC.

This clone has just a few counts. The rearrangement links TRBV20-1 to TRBJ1-5, with TRBD1 matching over 9 bases. Germline V lookup: CDR1 DFQATT, CDR2 SNEGSKA (reference sequence). This CDR3 region has 16 residues. The V and J ends lost 3 bases and 7 bases, in that order; junction bases with no gene match: 13. Here the CDR3 DNA reads TGCAGTGCTAGTAGTATCGGGACAGGGAGTTCCCAGCCCCAGCATTTT. It specifies CSASSIGTGSSQPQHF.

The chain recombines TRBV19 with TRBJ2-5; 7 nucleotides match TRBD1. Germline assignment: CDR1 LNHDA and CDR2 SQIVND (reference sequence). J gave up 9 bases and V 2 bases, and 3 bases lay outside the gene matches. The CDR3 runs 12 residues. This CDR3 reads CASSIQQGAQYF. CDR3 bases: TGTGCCAGTAGTATACAGCAGGGGGCCCAGTACTTC.

This clone was recorded a few times. V gene TRBV7-6 combines with J gene TRBJ2-3; 10 nucleotides agree with TRBD1. The CDR3 is made up of 20 amino acids. Trimming took 3 bases from V and 1 from J; bases not matched to a gene: 16. In germline, CDR1 is SGHVS, CDR2 FNYEAQ. The DNA for the CDR3 is TGTGCCAGCAGCTTCCCCGACAGGGGGCTAGCGGAGACCGGCACAGATACGCAGTATTTT. Its translation: CASSFPDRGLAETGTDTQYF.

The chain joins TRBV4-1 to TRBJ2-7, with D possibly TRBD1 on 6 matching bases. Trimming removed 1 base from V and 5 bases from J, with 12 bases in between. The CDR3 is 14 residues long. CDR1 MGHRA and CDR2 YSYEKL come from the germline V gene. The CDR3 DNA is TGCGCCAGCAGCCAAGTTAGAGGGGGAGACGAGCAGTACGTC. It specifies CASSQVRGGDEQYV.

The chain employs TRBV6-1 and TRBJ1-3, with D possibly matching TRBD1 (5 bases). V lost 0 bases to trimming and J lost 0 bases, with 12 bases between them. The CDR3 runs to 17 residues. Germline values: CDR1 MNHNS, CDR2 SASEGT. CDR3 coding DNA: TGTGCCAGCAGTGAAGCGCTTTGGCAGGGCTCTGGAAACACCATATATTTT. Its translation is CASSEALWQGSGNTIYF.

The chain recombines TRBV12-3 or TRBV12-4 with TRBJ1-4; the D gene is possibly TRBD1 (5 bases). Trimming removed 8 bases from V and 8 bases from J, with 15 bases in between. This CDR3 region has 13 residues. The DNA of the CDR3 is TGTGCCAGCGCCGGGGGGAGGCGGGAAAAACTGTTTTTT. The encoded protein is CASAGGRREKLFF.

V usage is TRBV27 and J usage is TRBJ2-1, with D unresolved. CDR1 and CDR2 (germline): MNHEY, SMNVEV (reference sequence). The V gene lost 6 bases and the J gene lost 0 bases, with 9 bases spanning the gap. The CDR3 length is 14 residues. The CDR3 reads CASSPTGSYNEQFF. The CDR3 DNA reads as TGTGCCAGCAGCCCCACGGGCTCCTACAATGAGCAGTTCTTC.

This clone was observed a single time. The chain links TRBV30 to TRBJ2-1; 16 nucleotides align to TRBD2. The V gene end was trimmed by 3 bases and the J gene end by 8 bases; junction bases not matched to a gene: 4. CDR3 length: 15 amino acids. Looked up from germline, CDR1 is GTSNPN and CDR2 is SVGIG (reference sequence). The CDR3 loop reads CAWSPGLAGGDEQFF. The CDR3 DNA sequence: TGTGCCTGGAGCCCGGGACTAGCGGGAGGGGATGAGCAGTTCTTC.

This chain uses TRBV18 with TRBJ2-4, with D unclear. CDR1 is KGHSH, CDR2 LQKENI, per germline. The V gene lost 2 bases and the J gene lost 8 bases, with 13 bases spanning the gap. The CDR3 runs 14 residues. The CDR3 nucleotides read TGTGCCAGCTCACCAGGGCTGGGCAGTTACATTCAGTACTTC. Its protein product is CASSPGLGSYIQYF.

The chain is built from TRBV24-1 and TRBJ1-2; 11 positions agree with TRBD1. J lost 2 bases, V lost 2 bases, and 6 bases had no gene match. The CDR3 contains 17 residues. Germline assignment: CDR1 KGHDR and CDR2 SFDVKD. This CDR3 reads CATSDSRDRGLNYGYTF. Here the CDR3 DNA reads TGTGCCACCAGTGATTCCCGGGACAGGGGGTTAAACTATGGCTACACCTTC.

The rearrangement uses TRBV18 and TRBJ2-1; 11 bases are shared with TRBD2. Germline CDR1 KGHSH, CDR2 LQKENI. The CDR3 contains 17 residues. The V segment lost 3 bases and the J segment 4 bases; nucleotides outside the gene matches: 8. In DNA form, the CDR3 reads TGTGCCAGCTCACCCCCTGGGAGACTAGCGGGGTACAATGAGCAGTTCTTC. Encoded protein: CASSPPGRLAGYNEQFF.

The chain carries TRBV3-1 (or the pseudogene TRBV3-2) and TRBJ2-7, with a weak D call TRBD2 (5 bases). The CDR3 spans 14 residues. V lost 4 bases to trimming and J lost 2 bases, with 12 bases between them. CDR1 is LGHDT and CDR2 is YNNKEL in the germline V gene (reference sequence). As DNA, the CDR3 is TGTGCCAGCAGCCCGGACGGACTCCCCTACGAGCAGTACTTC. It yields the protein CASSPDGLPYEQYF.

The chain is built from TRBV7-8 and TRBJ1-3, with 7 bases matching TRBD1. V trimming: 6 bases; J trimming: 0 bases; junction bases outside the gene matches: 8. The germline V gene encodes CDR1 SGHVS and CDR2 FQNEAQ. The CDR3 runs to 16 residues. CDR3 sequence: CASRKGQPASGNTIYF. In DNA form, the CDR3 reads TGTGCCAGCAGAAAGGGACAGCCTGCCTCTGGAAACACCATATATTTT.

This chain connects TRBV5-1 to TRBJ1-1; D remains unclear. This CDR3 has 15 amino acids. Per germline, CDR1 SGHRS and CDR2 YFSETQ. V was cut by 0 bases and J by 2 bases, with 11 bases left in between. The CDR3 region has the DNA TGCGCCAGCAGCTTGGTCGTAAATAAAAACACTGAAGCTTTCTTT. This gives the protein CASSLVVNKNTEAFF.

This clone was seen only once. The DNA of the CDR3 is TGTGCCAGCAGTTCACCCCAGGGAATCTCCCAGCATTTT. Protein: CASSSPQGISQHF. This chain connects TRBV28 to TRBJ1-5, with D maybe TRBD1 (5 bases). Germline values: CDR1 MDHEN, CDR2 SYDVKM. V lost 4 bases and J lost 11, with 15 bases in between. This CDR3 is 13 amino acids long.